Given below is one T cell receptor beta chain in context. The antigen is not known. The entry originates in a study of early T cells in non-severe SARS-CoV-2 infection. At the level of the study: Bulk RNA isolated from unsorted whole blood underwent sequencing; chains were not paired.

CDR3 size: 16 residues. TCRdb re-analysed the 5' RACE reads in MiXCR, keeping a single row per CDR3 protein. The sample has approximately 76,000 distinct CDR3 sequences, roughly 13% seen once. Study-level points and caveats: Sequences matched to VDJdb favored anti-spike CD8 responses, while private and CD4 specificities were missed.

The source is an adult who was a healthcare worker with PCR-confirmed SARS-CoV-2 infection or an uninfected control (not recorded which). The source material was whole blood. The gene calls are TRBV21-1 and TRBJ1-4; the D call in the table, TRBD1, was not verified against the DNA. TRBV21-1 is an annotated pseudogene. The DNA of the CDR3 is TGTGCCAGCAGCCTAACAGGGAAGTTGACTAATGAAAAACTGTTTTTT. Its protein product is CASSLTGKLTNEKLFF.